A single sample is the source of the 17 T cell receptor beta chains below, sequenced in a study of prognosis after radiotherapy for stage I lung cancer. The authors amplified TCR beta CDR3 from genomic DNA using two-round multiplex PCR. Specific primers for each TRBV and TRBJ gene were what first-round PCR used. TCRdb ran MiXCR on the multiplex PCR reads and lists one entry per CDR3 protein. The sample has fewer than 35,000 distinct CDR3 sequences, about half seen once. The specimen comprised PBMCs, sampled before or after stereotactic body radiation therapy (not recorded which). Receptors were obtained from a donor over 45 with non-small cell lung cancer.

This clonotype qualifies as medium-sized (0.01 to 0.1%). The chain joins TRBV27 to TRBJ2-7; 9 bases are a match to TRBD2. CDR1 is MNHEY, CDR2 SMNVEV, per germline (reference sequence). This CDR3 has 16 amino acids. V was clipped by 4 bases and J by 7 bases; unmatched bases: 14. For the CDR3, the DNA is TGTGCCAGCAGTTCCCCGGGAGCGGGAGGCCGTCGGGAGCAGTACTTC. Translating it yields CASSSPGAGGRREQYF.

This clonotype was seen many times. This rearrangement joins TRBV28 to TRBJ2-3, with 11 positions matching TRBD2. The CDR3 consists of 15 residues. J was trimmed by 5 bases and V by 6 bases; bases with no gene match: 7. Germline CDR1 reads MDHEN; CDR2 reads SYDVKM. CDR3 bases: TGTGCCAGCAGACGGACTAGCGGGCGTATAGATACGCAGTATTTT. Translation: CASRRTSGRIDTQYF.

J is TRBJ1-2 and V is TRBV9; D gene ambiguous. The CDR3 has 13 residues. Germline-derived CDR1 and CDR2 are SGDLS and YYNGEE. Trimming removed 2 bases at V and 7 bases at J, with 12 bases between. The CDR3 sequence: CASSVVGSGGYTF. The CDR3 region has the DNA TGTGCCAGCAGCGTGGTAGGCTCGGGTGGCTACACCTTC.

J is TRBJ2-2 and V is TRBV11-2, with 8 bases fitting TRBD2. Germline CDR1 and CDR2: SGHAT and FQNNGV. This CDR3 region has 14 residues. The trim removed 0 bases at V and 7 bases at J, leaving 1 base unmatched. The DNA of the CDR3 is TGTGCCAGCAGCTTAGAACTAGCGGACGGGGAGCTGTTTTTT. As protein: CASSLELADGELFF.

This clonotype was seen ten or more times. This chain uses TRBV4-2 with TRBJ2-7; D perhaps matches TRBD2 (5 bases). Trimming took 1 base from V and 0 from J, leaving 10 bases between them. The CDR3 consists of 15 residues. Germline CDR1 LGHNA, CDR2 YNFKEQ. The CDR3 DNA follows: TGTGCCAGCAGCCAAGTTGAGGGCGGCTCCTACGAGCAGTACTTC. Translation: CASSQVEGGSYEQYF.

This clonotype is medium-sized (0.01 to 0.1%). CDR3 coding DNA: TGTGCCAGTGGGCGGGGGCCCTCCTACGAGCAGTACTTC. The encoded protein is CASGRGPSYEQYF. This sequence joins TRBV12-3 or TRBV12-4 and TRBJ2-7, with a tentative D call TRBD2 (7 bases). CDR3 size: 13 residues. V was clipped by 9 bases and J by 0 bases, with 12 bases between them.

This clonotype was recorded once. At one end, the junction sequence differs from germline, possibly due to a read error. V is TRBV5-1 and J is TRBJ2-1, with 12 nucleotides matching TRBD1. This CDR3 contains 16 residues. Germline V lookup: CDR1 SGHRS, CDR2 YFSETQ. CDR3 bases: TGCGCCAGCAGCGGGACAGGGGGCCATACCTACAATGAGCAGCTCTTC. The encoded protein is CASSGTGGHTYNEQLF.

The table lists this clonotype with a few counts. An end of the junction does not agree with germline; a read error may underlie this. V and J are TRBV18 and TRBJ2-2, with 9 bases identical to TRBD2. The CDR3 has 13 amino acids. Germline V gene data show CDR1 as KGHSH and CDR2 as LQKENI. The CDR3: CASSPRLAAGLLF. In DNA form, the CDR3 reads TGTGCCAGCTCACCACGACTAGCGGCGGGGCTGCTTTTT.

Remarks on this clonotype: A single base separates this from a much larger clone, so it may be a read error. The chain uses TRBV29-1 and TRBJ1-1; tentatively, D is TRBD1 (5 bases). CDR1 and CDR2 (germline): SQVTM, ANQGSEA. Trimming took 8 bases from V and 5 from J, leaving 18 bases between them. This CDR3 contains 13 residues. This CDR3 is CSMAGLRGTEAFF. CDR3 in DNA: TGCAGCATGGCGGGACTCCGAGGGACTGAAGCTTTCTTT.

This clonotype was seen ten or more times. The chain links TRBV18 to TRBJ2-1; TRBD2 is a possible D gene (6 bases). The germline V gene has CDR1 KGHSH and CDR2 LQKENI. The CDR3 covers 14 residues. V dropped 3 bases and J dropped 9 bases, with 15 bases sitting between them. The DNA for the CDR3 is TGTGCCAGCTCACCCCTGGGAGGCTCGGGTGAGCAGTTCTTC. It encodes CASSPLGGSGEQFF.

The chain combines TRBV19 with TRBJ1-2; 11 positions match TRBD1. V shed 6 bases, J shed 12 bases, and the junction held 21 bases outside the gene matches. Germline lookup yields CDR1 LNHDA and CDR2 SQIVND (reference sequence). This CDR3 has 17 residues. CDR3 in amino acids: CASRPIEGTGGNYGHTF. The CDR3 DNA reads TGTGCCAGTAGACCCATCGAAGGGACAGGGGGTAACTATGGACACACCTTC.

This chain uses TRBV20-1 with TRBJ1-2; D remains unclear. The length of the CDR3 is 13 residues. Germline CDR1 and CDR2: DFQATT and SNEGSKA (reference sequence). CDR3 coding DNA: TGCAGCGCACTTAAAAAGGGCGCCTATGGCTACACCTTC. This sequence encodes CSALKKGAYGYTF.

This clonotype was picked up many times. CDR3 amino acids: CASSLGGDSNQPQHF. CDR3 sequence (DNA): TGTGCCAGCAGCTTGGGTGGGGATAGCAATCAGCCCCAGCATTTT. The chain couples TRBV7-2 to TRBJ1-5; no clear D. The germline V gene encodes CDR1 SGHTA and CDR2 FQGNSA. V lost 3 bases to trimming and J lost 0 bases, with 9 bases between them. The CDR3 sequence is 15 residues long.

This clonotype was recorded at least ten times. The CDR3 is CASSVGGGMVSEAFF. The CDR3 DNA reads TGTGCCAGCAGCGTAGGGGGGGGCATGGTAAGTGAAGCTTTCTTT. The chain is built from TRBV9 and TRBJ1-1; perhaps TRBD1 as D (6 bases). This CDR3 has 15 amino acids. V was trimmed by 0 bases and J by 7 bases, leaving 16 bases between them. Germline V gene lookup returns CDR1 SGDLS and CDR2 YYNGEE.

This clonotype came up many times. This chain links TRBV12-3 or TRBV12-4 with TRBJ2-1; D possibly matches TRBD1 or TRBD2 (5 bases each). V lost 2 bases and J lost 5, with 7 bases in between. The CDR3 contains 13 residues. The CDR3, as DNA: TGTGCCAGCAGTTTAAGGGGAGACAATGAGCAGTTCTTC. Translated: CASSLRGDNEQFF.

Remarks on this clonotype: Being one base from a much bigger clone, this may be a read error. The genes are TRBV4-3 and TRBJ2-5; unclear D gene. The CDR3 has 15 residues. CDR1 is LGHNA, CDR2 YSLEER, per germline. V lost 1 base to trimming and J lost 5 bases, with 14 bases between them. The CDR3 DNA sequence: TGCGCCAGCAGCCAAGCTCCCAGTGGCTGGGAGACCCAGTACTTC. Amino acids: CASSQAPSGWETQYF.

This clonotype is deemed medium-sized. This chain connects TRBV12-3 or TRBV12-4 to TRBJ1-6; D is undetermined. The CDR3 sequence is 14 residues long. V was shortened by 1 base and J by 10 bases, with 11 bases between the two germline ends. The CDR3 bases are TGTGCCAGCAGTTTAGAAAGCTATGAGTCACCCCTCCACTTT. The encoded protein is CASSLESYESPLHF.